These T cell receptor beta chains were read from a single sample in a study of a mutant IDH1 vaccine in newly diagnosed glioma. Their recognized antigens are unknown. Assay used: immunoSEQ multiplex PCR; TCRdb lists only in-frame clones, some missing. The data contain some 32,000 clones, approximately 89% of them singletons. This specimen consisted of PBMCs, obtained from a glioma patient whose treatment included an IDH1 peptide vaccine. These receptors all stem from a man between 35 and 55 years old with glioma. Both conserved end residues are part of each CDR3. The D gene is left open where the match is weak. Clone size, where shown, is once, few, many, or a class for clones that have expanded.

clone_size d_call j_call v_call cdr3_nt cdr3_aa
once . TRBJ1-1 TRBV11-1 TGTGCCAGCAGCTTTACTCCCGACACTGAAGCTTTCTTT CASSFTPDTEAFF
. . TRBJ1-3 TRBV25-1 TGTGCCAGCAGTGAAATGGGGGGCTCAGGAAACACCATATATTTT CASSEMGGSGNTIYF
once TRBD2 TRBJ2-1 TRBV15 TGTGCCACCAGCAGAGGGACTAGCCAAGCTAATGAGCAGTTCTTC CATSRGTSQANEQFF
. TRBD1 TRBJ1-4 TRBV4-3 TGCGCCAGCAGCCAAGCCTCCTGGACAGGTCGGCGAGAAAAACTGTTTTTT CASSQASWTGRREKLFF
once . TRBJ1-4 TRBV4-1 TGCGCCAGCAGCCAACCCCCGGGTTCAGGGGATGAAAAACTGTTTTTT CASSQPPGSGDEKLFF
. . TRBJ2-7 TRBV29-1 TGCAGCGTTCGGAAATTGGGACCGGGAGACCTCGAGCAGTACTTC CSVRKLGPGDLEQYF
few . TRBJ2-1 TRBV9 TGTGCCAGCAGCGGAAATTGGGGTTTAGATGAGCAGTTCTTC CASSGNWGLDEQFF
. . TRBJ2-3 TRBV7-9 TGTGCCAGCAGCCATGGAGGCAGCCGCTCGTGGGATACGCAGTATTTT CASSHGGSRSWDTQYF
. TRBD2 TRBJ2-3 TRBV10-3 TGTGCCATCAGTGAGATCGGGGGGGATACGCAGTATTTT CAISEIGGDTQYF
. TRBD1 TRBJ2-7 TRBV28 TGTGCCACCACGGGCGGCGGGACAGGGATCTACGAGCAGTACTTC CATTGGGTGIYEQYF
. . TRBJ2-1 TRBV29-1 TGCAGCGTTGAATCCCGTATCTTC CSVESRIF
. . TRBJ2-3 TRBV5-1 TGCGCCAGCAGCTTGGACGGTTCCTGGATGCGGGATACGCAGTATTTT CASSLDGSWMRDTQYF
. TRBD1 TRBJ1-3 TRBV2 TGTGCCAGCAGTGGACAGGGGTTAGACACCATATATTTT CASSGQGLDTIYF
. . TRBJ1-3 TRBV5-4 TGTGCCAGCAGCTTGTGGAGCTCTGGAAACACCATATATTTT CASSLWSSGNTIYF
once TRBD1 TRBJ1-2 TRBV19 TGTGCCAGTAGTATAGATGATTGGACAGGGAGTCGCTATGGCTACACCTTC CASSIDDWTGSRYGYTF
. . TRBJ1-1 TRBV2 TGTGCCAGCAGTTTGACCCGGGGGAACACTGAAGCTTTCTTT CASSLTRGNTEAFF
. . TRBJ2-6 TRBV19 TGTGCCAGTACCCCCCTATCAGGGGCGGCTGGGGCCAACGTCCTGACTTTC CASTPLSGAAGANVLTF
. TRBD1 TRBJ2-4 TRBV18 TGTGCCAGCTCACCACCGATGACAGGGGCGGCCAAAAACATTCAGTACTTC CASSPPMTGAAKNIQYF
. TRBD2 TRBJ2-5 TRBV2 TGTGCCAGCAGACGACTAGCGGGGGAGATTCGGCAAGAGACCCAGTACTTC CASRRLAGEIRQETQYF
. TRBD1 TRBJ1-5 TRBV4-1 TGCGCCAGCGCGCAAGACAGGGATCAGCCCCAGCATTTT CASAQDRDQPQHF
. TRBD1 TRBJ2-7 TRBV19 TGTGCCAGTAGTACGACAGGGGGCCCGGGGTACTTC CASSTTGGPGYF
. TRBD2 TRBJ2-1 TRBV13 TGTGCCAGCAGCTGGGATGGACTAGCGGGAGTAAGCGAGCAGTTCTTC CASSWDGLAGVSEQFF
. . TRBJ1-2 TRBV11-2 TGTGCCAGCAGCCCCCAGGGGCCCTATGGCTACACCTTC CASSPQGPYGYTF
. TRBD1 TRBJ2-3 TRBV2 TGTGCCAGCAGGCGCAACACAGGGGTTAGCACAGATACGCAGTATTTT CASRRNTGVSTDTQYF
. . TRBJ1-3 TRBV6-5 TGTGCCAGCAGTCGTGACTTTGCCGGAAACACCATATATTTT CASSRDFAGNTIYF